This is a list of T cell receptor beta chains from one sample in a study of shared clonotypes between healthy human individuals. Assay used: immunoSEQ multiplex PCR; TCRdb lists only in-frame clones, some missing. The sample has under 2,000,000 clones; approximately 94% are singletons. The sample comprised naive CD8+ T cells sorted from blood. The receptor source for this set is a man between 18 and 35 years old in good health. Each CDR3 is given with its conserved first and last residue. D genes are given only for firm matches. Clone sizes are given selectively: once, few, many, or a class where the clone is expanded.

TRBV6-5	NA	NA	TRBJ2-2	TGTGCCAGCAGTTACGGACGAGGGACCGGGGAGCTGTTTTTT	CASSYGRGTGELFF
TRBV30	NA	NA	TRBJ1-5	TGTGCCTGGAGGCCAGGGGAGTCCAATCAGCCCCAGCATTTT	CAWRPGESNQPQHF
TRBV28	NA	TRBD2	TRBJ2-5	TGTGCCAGCGATGGGGCGGGGGGCCTCCAAACCGCCCGCGAGACCCAGTACTTC	CASDGAGGLQTARETQYF
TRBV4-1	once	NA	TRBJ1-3	TGCGCCAGCAGCCTCCCTCTGGTTCCTGGAAACACCATATATTTT	CASSLPLVPGNTIYF
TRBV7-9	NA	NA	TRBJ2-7	TGTGCCAGCCAGGCCAGCTCCTACGAGCAGTACTTC	CASQASSYEQYF
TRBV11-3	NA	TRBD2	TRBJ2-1	TGTGCCAGCAGCTTAAGTTTTGGGACTAGCGTCAATGAGCAGTTCTTC	CASSLSFGTSVNEQFF
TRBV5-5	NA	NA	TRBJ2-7	TGTGCCAGCAGCCAACTACAGATAACCTACGAGCAGTACTTC	CASSQLQITYEQYF
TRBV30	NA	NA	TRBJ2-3	TGTGCCTGGAGTGCGAGTAGCGGCACAGATACGCAGTATTTT	CAWSASSGTDTQYF
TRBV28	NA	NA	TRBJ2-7	TGTGCCAGCAGTTTATTAGGCTACGAGCAGTACTTC	CASSLLGYEQYF
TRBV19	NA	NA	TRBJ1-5	TGTGCCAGTAGTATAGACAGCGAGAGCAATCAGCCCCAGCATTTT	CASSIDSESNQPQHF
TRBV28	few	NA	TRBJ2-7	TGTGCCAGCAGGTCTGTGGACAATGCCTACGAGCAGTACTTC	CASRSVDNAYEQYF
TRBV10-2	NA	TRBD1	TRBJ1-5	TGCGCCAGCAGTGAATTCTCAGGGACAGGGGTCTTTCAGCCCCAGCATTTT	CASSEFSGTGVFQPQHF
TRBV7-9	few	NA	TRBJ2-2	TGTGCCAGCAGCTTGGACACCGGGGAGCTGTTTTTT	CASSLDTGELFF
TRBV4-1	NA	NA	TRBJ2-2	TGCGCCAGCAGCCAAAGCCCCGGGACACCCAGCGGGGAGCTGTTTTTT	CASSQSPGTPSGELFF
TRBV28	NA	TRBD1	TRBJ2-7	TGTGCCAGCAGTTTATGGGGACAGGGGCAGGAGCAGTACTTC	CASSLWGQGQEQYF
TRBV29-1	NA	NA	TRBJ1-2	TGCAGCGTTGAACGGGCAGACTATGGCTACACCTTC	CSVERADYGYTF
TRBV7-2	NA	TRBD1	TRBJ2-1	TGTGCCAGCAGCTATTCTGGGCACAGGGGATTTAATGAGCAGTTCTTC	CASSYSGHRGFNEQFF
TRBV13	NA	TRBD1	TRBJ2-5	TGTGCCAGCAGCTTCACCGCTGGGACAGGGGAAGAGACCCAGTACTTC	CASSFTAGTGEETQYF
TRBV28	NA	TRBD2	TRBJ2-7	TGTGCCAGCAGTACGCCCGTAGATAGCGGGAGGTCCGCCTACGAGCAGTACTTC	CASSTPVDSGRSAYEQYF
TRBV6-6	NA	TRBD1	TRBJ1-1	TGTGCCAGCGAGACAGGGGGCTACACTGAAGCTTTCTTT	CASETGGYTEAFF
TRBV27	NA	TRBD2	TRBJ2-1	TGTGCCAGCAGTTTCCGCAGATCTAGCGGGGCCTGGGATGAGCAGTTCTTC	CASSFRRSSGAWDEQFF
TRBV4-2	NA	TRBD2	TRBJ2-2	TGTGCCAGCAGCCAAGATCGGGGGGTAGCCGTGAACACCGGGGAGCTGTTTTTT	CASSQDRGVAVNTGELFF
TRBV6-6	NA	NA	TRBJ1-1	TGTGCCAGCAAAGGTGTGAACACTGAAGCTTTCTTT	CASKGVNTEAFF
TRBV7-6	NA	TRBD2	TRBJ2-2	TGTGCCAGCAGCTTAGGACTAGCGGGGAACACCGGGGAGCTGTTTTTT	CASSLGLAGNTGELFF
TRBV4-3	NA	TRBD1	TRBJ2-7	TGCGCCAGCAGCCCCAACAGGGGGTTTTACGAGCAGTACTTC	CASSPNRGFYEQYF
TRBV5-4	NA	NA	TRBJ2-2	TGTGCCAGCAGTCCCGACGGAGGGAACACCGGGGAGCTGTTTTTT	CASSPDGGNTGELFF
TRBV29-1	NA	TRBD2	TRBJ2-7	TGCAGCGTTTTTAGCGGGACACTCTCCTACGAGCAGTACTTC	CSVFSGTLSYEQYF